The 17 T cell receptor beta chains reported below all come from one sample, sequenced in a study of regulatory T cells in long-lasting Graves disease. To make TCR beta libraries, researchers used iRepertoire HTBI primers and Arm-PCR of CDR3 regions. A single record per CDR3 protein comes from TCRdb applying MiXCR to the multiplex PCR reads. There are 310,000 or so distinct CDR3 sequences in the sample; under 25% occur only once, and more than 50% lies in the top ten. Time point defined: persistent/refractory GD, antithyroid drugs over 5 years with positive TRAb. Scientists built the TCR library using RNA that was extracted from PBMCs. Sequenced here: peripheral blood mononuclear cells (PBMCs), sampled when the disease was refractory, from a patient treated with antithyroid drugs. The origin of the receptors is a female donor with Graves disease.

This clonotype was counted ten times or more. J is TRBJ1-2 and V is TRBV20-1; D possibly corresponds to TRBD1 (5 bases). V lost 5 bases and J lost 8, with 18 bases in between. Germline values: CDR1 DFQATT, CDR2 SNEGSKA (reference sequence). The CDR3 sequence is 13 residues long. The CDR3 coding sequence is TGCAGTGCTGAACTGGCGGGGGGTCGCGGCTACACCTTC. Translating it yields CSAELAGGRGYTF.

V usage is TRBV4-2 and J usage is TRBJ2-7; possibly TRBD1 for D (6 bases). Germline values: CDR1 LGHNA, CDR2 YNFKEQ. The CDR3 loop spans 14 amino acids. Trimming stripped 3 bases from V and 0 bases from J, with 9 bases between. The CDR3 DNA reads TGTGCCAGCAGCCAGGGGACACGCTCCTACGAGCAGTACTTC. Translated, it gives CASSQGTRSYEQYF.

In this sample, this clonotype turned up many times. This chain joins TRBV18 and TRBJ2-5; D is undetermined. V was cut by 0 bases and J by 7 bases, with 12 bases left in between. This CDR3 contains 14 residues. The V gene's germline CDR1 is KGHSH and CDR2 LQKENI. Here the CDR3 DNA reads TGTGCCAGCTCACCACCGGGAAGCGTTGGGACCCAGTACTTC. Protein: CASSPPGSVGTQYF.

This clonotype was observed a few times. This may be a read error, as it is one base from a much larger clone. The chain's CDR3 is CASSWDYQETQYF. DNA of the CDR3: TGTGCCAGCAGCTGGGACTACCAAGAGACCCAGTACTTC. V is TRBV7-2 and J is TRBJ2-5; D may be TRBD2 (6 bases). V dropped 4 bases and J dropped 0 bases, with 6 bases sitting between them. Germline CDR1 is SGHTA and CDR2 is FQGNSA. This CDR3 spans 13 amino acids.

This clonotype was counted many times. The chain joins TRBV9 to TRBJ2-7, with a weak D call TRBD2 (6 bases). This CDR3 is built from 13 residues. Trimming removed 3 bases from V and 5 bases from J, with 12 bases in between. The germline V gene encodes CDR1 SGDLS and CDR2 YYNGEE. The CDR3 spells CASSGAGRNEQYF. The DNA of the CDR3 is TGTGCCAGCAGCGGCGCGGGGAGGAACGAGCAGTACTTC.

On this clonotype: Germline and junction disagree at one end, which may indicate a read error. The chain uses TRBV7-2 and TRBJ1-6; the D gene is possibly TRBD1 (5 bases). CDR1 is SGHTA, CDR2 FQGNSA, per germline. The length of the CDR3 is 17 residues. The CDR3 nucleotides are TGTGCCAGCAGCTTAACCCCCTCGACAGCCAGTAATTTACCCCTCCACTTT. This sequence encodes CASSLTPSTASNLPLHF.

As regards this clonotype: Relative to the germline gene, one junction end is altered; a read error may explain this. V gene TRBV6-2 or TRBV6-3 combines with J gene TRBJ1-1; D gene unclear. This CDR3 spans 13 amino acids. From germline, CDR1 is MNHEY and CDR2 SVGEGT. The CDR3 nucleotides are TGTGTCAGCAGTTACGACCGCAACACTGAAGCTTTCTTT. Amino acids: CVSSYDRNTEAFF.

This clonotype was counted between two and nine times. The DNA of the CDR3 is TGTGCCAGCAGCTTAGACCAGGGGACGATGAATCAGTACTTC. Translated, it gives CASSLDQGTMNQYF. This sequence joins TRBV7-2 and TRBJ2-7, with D possibly being TRBD1 (6 bases). V was pared by 1 base and J by 10 bases, with 17 bases between. The CDR3 is made up of 14 amino acids. Germline CDR1 is SGHTA and CDR2 is FQGNSA. Looking up the rest from reference TRBV7-2 and TRBJ2-7 gives the full variable domain: GAGVSQSPSNKVTEKGKDVELRCDPISGHTALYWYRQSLGQGLEFLIYFQGNSAPDKSGLPSDRFSAERTGGSVSTLTIQRTQQEDSAVYLCASSLDQGTMNQYFGPGTRLTVT.

CDR3 nucleotides: TGTGCCATCAGTGAGTCGTTGTCAGGGGGGATCGGAACTAATGAAAAACTGTTTTTT. It translates to CAISESLSGGIGTNEKLFF. This chain links TRBV10-3 with TRBJ1-4; TRBD1 aligns across 7 bases. This CDR3 has 19 amino acids. From germline, CDR1 is ENHRY and CDR2 SYGVKD. Losses at the gene ends were 0 bases for V and 1 base for J; bases not matched to a gene: 11.

This clonotype was counted between two and nine times. J is TRBJ2-5 and V is TRBV20-1, with TRBD2 matching 10 bases. Trimming at V came to 4 bases and at J to 0 bases, leaving 5 bases not matched to a gene. This CDR3 has 15 amino acids. CDR1 and CDR2 (germline): DFQATT, SNEGSKA (reference sequence). DNA for the CDR3: TGCAGTGCTATCTTTAGCGGGAGGTACCAAGAGACCCAGTACTTC. Translating gives CSAIFSGRYQETQYF.

This clonotype was recorded many times. CDR3 protein: CASSLDWIYEQYF. The CDR3 bases are TGTGCCAGCAGCCTCGACTGGATTTACGAGCAGTACTTC. The chain recombines TRBV7-2 with TRBJ2-7; D uncertain. Trimming took off 5 bases at V and 4 bases at J, with 12 bases between the two ends. Germline V gene data show CDR1 as SGHTA and CDR2 as FQGNSA. The CDR3 runs 13 residues.

In this sample, this clonotype turned up a few times. The chain uses TRBV27 and TRBJ2-7, with 10 bases aligning to TRBD1. The trim removed 6 bases at V and 9 bases at J, leaving 5 bases unmatched. The CDR3 runs 12 residues. Germline V gene data show CDR1 as MNHEY and CDR2 as SMNVEV (reference sequence). This CDR3 reads CASRDRGDLQYF. CDR3 coding DNA: TGTGCCAGCAGGGACAGGGGGGACCTGCAGTACTTC.

This clonotype came up many times. V gene TRBV7-9 combines with J gene TRBJ1-1; a possible D gene is TRBD1 (6 bases). The germline CDR1 and CDR2 sequences are SEHNR and FQNEAQ (reference sequence). Trimming removed 5 bases from V and 0 bases from J, with 10 bases in between. This CDR3 region has 14 residues. CDR3 protein: CASSPRTVNTEAFF. The CDR3 nucleotides read TGTGCCAGCAGCCCAAGGACAGTGAACACTGAAGCTTTCTTT.

The V call is TRBV7-2, the J call TRBJ1-2; D is uncertain. Germline CDR1 and CDR2: SGHTA and FQGNSA. The CDR3 extends over 14 amino acids. Trimming removed 5 bases at V and 4 bases at J, with 14 bases between. CDR3 amino acids: CASSVTAGSYGYTF. CDR3 nucleotide sequence: TGTGCCAGCAGCGTAACAGCCGGGTCCTATGGCTACACCTTC.

The J gene is TRBJ2-3, the V gene TRBV7-3, with 8 bases identical to TRBD2. The germline CDR1 and CDR2 sequences are SGHTA and FQGTGA. V shed 1 base and J 0 bases; nucleotides not matched to a gene: 3. This CDR3 spans 16 amino acids. CDR3 nucleotide sequence: TGTGCCAGCAGCTTAAATAGCGGGGCTAGCACAGATACGCAGTATTTT. Residues: CASSLNSGASTDTQYF.

This clonotype has a count of ten or more. V is TRBV13 and J is TRBJ2-5; a possible D gene is TRBD1 (6 bases). Germline V gene lookup returns CDR1 PRHDT and CDR2 FYEKMQ (reference sequence). This CDR3 is built from 13 residues. V gave up 7 bases and J gave up 5 bases, with 14 bases separating them. CDR3 DNA sequence: TGTGCCAGCAACCGGGGACACGAGGAGACCCAGTACTTC. As protein: CASNRGHEETQYF.

The chain has TRBV27 and TRBJ1-2; D may be TRBD1 (5 bases). Germline V lookup: CDR1 MNHEY, CDR2 SMNVEV (reference sequence). V gave up 6 bases and J gave up 6 bases, with 17 bases separating them. The CDR3 is made up of 14 amino acids. The CDR3 loop reads CASRAKLGLDGYTF. The CDR3 DNA follows: TGTGCCAGCAGGGCAAAACTGGGACTCGATGGCTACACCTTC.